The text below deals with one T cell receptor beta chain. Its antigen is not known. This sample was taken from a study of CD8+ T cells in alopecia areata. Isolated RNA was reverse transcribed into cDNA used as the sequencing template. Clones were sequenced by immunoSEQ multiplex PCR, and TCRdb holds only the in-frame ones, with some missing. The table records 200,000 to 250,000 clones, 56% of them present only once. PBMCs served as the source from which CD4+ and CD8+ T cells were sorted. General study points: Scalp sequencing captures resident alphabeta T cells of normal skin too. Mouse data revealed clearer TCR sharing than patient data did, a gap possibly tied to HLA. More clonal than normal scalp was lesional scalp, particularly alopecia totalis/universalis.

This receptor was taken from a human donor in good health. Sequenced input: CD8+ T cells sorted from blood.

The CDR3 loop reads CASSLGTGTYEQYF. The CDR3 DNA is TGTGCCAGCAGCTTAGGCACAGGAACCTACGAGCAGTACTTC. V usage is TRBV11-2 and J usage is TRBJ2-7, with D perhaps TRBD1 (5 bases). Germline V CDR1 and CDR2: SGHAT, FQNNGV. V was pared by 1 base and J by 2 bases, with 9 bases between. The CDR3 totals 14 residues.